The next 28 T cell receptor beta chains were all read from a single sample in a study of T cell responses to AZD1222 COVID-19 vaccine. Sequenced by immunoSEQ multiplex PCR; TCRdb stores in-frame clones only, minus some. Counted here are some 140,000 clones, around 85% occurring once; the ten biggest clones make up 5.5%. This sample comprised peripheral blood, obtained on day 0 of MenACWY control vaccination. The receptors here all came from an adult in good health.

The chain links TRBV11-3 to TRBJ2-1, with D possibly matching TRBD2 (6 bases). The CDR3 has 12 residues. Per the germline V gene, CDR1 is SGHNT and CDR2 is YENEEA. Trimming shortened V by 5 bases and J by 12 bases, and 14 bases separated the two germline ends. CDR3 sequence reads: CASSPRTNRQFF. For the CDR3, the DNA is TGTGCCAGCAGCCCTCGGACTAACCGGCAGTTCTTC.

V is TRBV28 and J is TRBJ1-1, with D unresolved. V gave up 6 bases and J gave up 1 base, with 6 bases separating them. The length of the CDR3 is 12 residues. From germline, CDR1 is MDHEN and CDR2 SYDVKM. The CDR3 loop is CASRLTNTEAFF. The CDR3, as DNA: TGTGCCAGCAGACTTACGAACACTGAAGCTTTCTTT.

The chain is built from TRBV6-5 and TRBJ2-5; TRBD1 matches 7 bases. This CDR3 comprises 15 residues. Trimming removed 6 bases from V and 4 bases from J; junction bases left unmatched: 11. Germline loops: CDR1 MNHEY, CDR2 SVGAGI. The chain's CDR3 is CASSQTQGPGETQYF. The DNA of the CDR3 is TGTGCCAGCAGCCAAACACAGGGGCCGGGAGAGACCCAGTACTTC.

This clone was seen only a few times. The rearrangement uses TRBV9 and TRBJ1-1; TRBD1 agrees at 7 bases. After removal of 4 bases from V and 4 bases from J, the junction contained 4 bases not matched to a gene. Germline CDR1 and CDR2: SGDLS and YYNGEE. This CDR3 is 13 amino acids long. CDR3 coding DNA: TGTGCCAGCAGCTCACAGGGGCGCACTGAAGCTTTCTTT. This encodes CASSSQGRTEAFF.

The chain recombines TRBV12-3 or TRBV12-4 with TRBJ2-2, with 7 bases fitting TRBD1. The CDR3 contains 13 residues. The ends lost 10 bases at V and 6 bases at J; junction bases unmatched: 8. The CDR3 here is CAILRDSAGELFF. The CDR3 DNA follows: TGTGCCATCCTCCGGGACAGCGCCGGGGAGCTGTTTTTT.

This clone showed up just once. The rearrangement joins TRBV4-1 to TRBJ1-1; TRBD1 is a possible D gene (5 bases). CDR1 is MGHRA, CDR2 YSYEKL, per germline. This CDR3 contains 14 residues. Trimming removed 4 bases from V and 0 bases from J, with 9 bases in between. Written as DNA, the CDR3 is TGCGCCAGCAGCCCCAGGGTAGTGAACACTGAAGCTTTCTTT. It encodes CASSPRVVNTEAFF.

V usage is TRBV7-6 and J usage is TRBJ1-1, with D hard to call. The V and J ends lost 3 bases and 7 bases respectively, with 12 bases between them. Germline CDR1 and CDR2: SGHVS and FNYEAQ. The CDR3 totals 13 residues. The CDR3 reads CASSLGLYGEAFF. CDR3 DNA sequence: TGTGCCAGCAGCTTGGGCCTGTATGGTGAAGCTTTCTTT.

The chain uses TRBV7-2 and TRBJ1-1; D remains unclear. The CDR3 totals 13 residues. Per the germline V gene, CDR1 is SGHTA and CDR2 is FQGNSA. Trimming took off 0 bases at V and 4 bases at J, with 6 bases between the two ends. The CDR3 is CASSLAQTTEAFF. The CDR3, as DNA: TGTGCCAGCAGCTTAGCACAGACCACTGAAGCTTTCTTT.

This clone appeared a few times. CDR3 DNA: TGTGCCAGCAGTTCGTCGACACCTACGGCAGGAAACACCATATATTTT. This gives the protein CASSSSTPTAGNTIYF. V gene TRBV27 combines with J gene TRBJ1-3; D remains unclear. Germline V gene lookup returns CDR1 MNHEY and CDR2 SMNVEV (reference sequence). The CDR3 loop spans 16 amino acids. The germline V and J ends were trimmed by 4 bases and 4 bases, with 17 bases remaining between them.

In its sample, this clone was seen a few times. The rearrangement links TRBV24-1 to TRBJ2-1, with 9 bases matching TRBD2. V shed 12 bases, J shed 10 bases, and the junction held 15 bases outside the gene matches. The CDR3 runs to 14 residues. CDR1 and CDR2 from the germline V gene are KGHDR and SFDVKD. The CDR3 reads CASEPSGVRGEQFF. The DNA for the CDR3 is TGTGCCTCCGAACCTAGCGGGGTCCGTGGGGAGCAGTTCTTC.

The chain employs TRBV9 and TRBJ2-3, with 9 nucleotides matching TRBD1. From germline, CDR1 is SGDLS and CDR2 YYNGEE. V trimming: 4 bases; J trimming: 0 bases; junction bases outside the gene matches: 6. The CDR3 has 16 amino acids. The CDR3 DNA reads TGTGCCAGCAGCCCCCGGACAGGGGATAGCACAGATACGCAGTATTTT. The encoded protein is CASSPRTGDSTDTQYF.

The chain couples TRBV28 to TRBJ2-1, with TRBD2 matching 8 bases. V lost 7 bases to trimming and J lost 7 bases; unmatched junction nucleotides: 15. This CDR3 comprises 16 residues. Looked up from germline, CDR1 is MDHEN and CDR2 is SYDVKM. The chain's CDR3 is CASIIPGGGRGNEQFF. The CDR3 DNA follows: TGTGCCAGCATCATCCCCGGGGGGGGGAGAGGAAATGAGCAGTTCTTC. The full variable domain, in which reference TRBV28 and TRBJ2-1 provide the parts outside the CDR3, is DVKVTQSSRYLVKRTGEKVFLECVQDMDHENMFWYRQDPGLGLRLIYFSYDVKMKEKGDIPEGYSVSREKKERFSLILESASTNQTSMYLCASIIPGGGRGNEQFFGPGTRLTVL.

The CDR3 protein is CASSPTGGPGAGELFF. The CDR3 DNA is TGTGCCAGCAGTCCGACGGGGGGACCGGGCGCCGGGGAGCTGTTTTTT. V usage is TRBV27 and J usage is TRBJ2-2; TRBD2 matches at 7 bases. Trimming removed 5 bases from V and 6 bases from J; junction bases left unmatched: 12. The length of the CDR3 is 16 residues. Germline values: CDR1 MNHEY, CDR2 SMNVEV (reference sequence).

This clone was observed at least ten times. The CDR3 DNA reads TGTGCCATCAGTGATCGGGCAGGGGCAAGAGGGGCGGCAGCTTTCTTT. Translating it yields CAISDRAGARGAAAFF. This rearrangement joins TRBV10-3 to TRBJ1-1; D is perhaps TRBD1 (6 bases). This CDR3 has 16 amino acids. Trimming took 3 bases from V and 10 from J, leaving 24 bases between them. Germline V gene lookup returns CDR1 ENHRY and CDR2 SYGVKD.

This clone was recorded a few times. The chain uses TRBV6-5 and TRBJ1-4; D is undetermined. This CDR3 has 14 amino acids. The germline V and J ends were trimmed by 6 bases and 5 bases, with 13 bases remaining between them. Germline lookup yields CDR1 MNHEY and CDR2 SVGAGI. The DNA for the CDR3 is TGTGCCAGCAGACCCTTCGGACTCAATGAAAAACTGTTTTTT. Its protein is CASRPFGLNEKLFF.

This chain links TRBV27 with TRBJ2-2, with TRBD1 identical over 10 bases. Germline V gene sequence: CDR1 MNHEY, CDR2 SMNVEV (reference sequence). CDR3 length: 18 residues. Trimming took 7 bases from V and 4 from J; bases not matched to a gene: 15. The CDR3, as DNA: TGTGCCAGCACCATCATCCCGCCCGGGACAGGGGTCACCGGGGAGCTGTTTTTT. Its translation is CASTIIPPGTGVTGELFF.

The V gene is TRBV19, the J gene TRBJ1-6; D uncertain. The V end lost 9 bases, the J end lost 8 bases, and 20 bases lay between the germline ends. Germline CDR1 is LNHDA and CDR2 is SQIVND (reference sequence). The CDR3 spans 15 residues. The CDR3 here is CASQRRGRVDSPLHF. The CDR3 DNA follows: TGTGCCAGCCAGCGCCGCGGACGGGTTGATTCACCCCTCCACTTT.

V is TRBV3-1 (or the pseudogene TRBV3-2) and J is TRBJ2-7, with a weak D call TRBD1 (5 bases). Germline V gene sequence: CDR1 LGHDT, CDR2 YNNKEL (reference sequence). The CDR3 sequence is 17 residues long. V was cut by 4 bases and J by 0 bases, with 19 bases left in between. CDR3 sequence (DNA): TGTGCCAGCAGCCTTTACCCCCGAAGGGGTGGCTCCTACGAGCAGTACTTC. Its translation is CASSLYPRRGGSYEQYF.

The rearrangement links TRBV7-9 to TRBJ2-1; a weak D match, TRBD1 (6 bases). V dropped 5 bases and J dropped 4 bases, with 21 bases sitting between them. The CDR3 covers 17 residues. Germline CDR1 is SEHNR and CDR2 is FQNEAQ (reference sequence). CDR3: CASSHQGGGFLYNEQFF. The CDR3 DNA reads TGTGCCAGCAGCCACCAGGGTGGGGGCTTCTTATACAATGAGCAGTTCTTC.

For the CDR3, the DNA is TGTGCCAGCTCACCGACAGGGGCTCCCTACGAGCAGTACGTC. Its protein is CASSPTGAPYEQYV. V is TRBV18 and J is TRBJ2-7, with 8 bases lining up with TRBD1. The CDR3 extends over 14 amino acids. Germline loops: CDR1 KGHSH, CDR2 LQKENI. The V segment lost 3 bases and the J segment 2 bases; nucleotides outside the gene matches: 3.

This clone was seen just once. The gene calls are TRBV7-2 and TRBJ2-2, with D possibly being TRBD1 (5 bases). CDR1 and CDR2 from the germline V gene are SGHTA and FQGNSA. V dropped 6 bases and J dropped 7 bases, with 12 bases sitting between them. This CDR3 is 13 amino acids long. The DNA for the CDR3 is TGTGCCAGCAGTCAAGAAAGGGGCGGGGAGCTGTTTTTT. Protein sequence: CASSQERGGELFF.

The chain has TRBV11-2 and TRBJ2-5; 13 nucleotides align to TRBD2. The CDR3 loop spans 16 amino acids. The V segment lost 5 bases and the J segment 4 bases; nucleotides outside the gene matches: 7. Germline CDR1 reads SGHAT; CDR2 reads FQNNGV. Here the CDR3 DNA reads TGTGCCAGCAGCGACGGGACTAGCGGGGATCCAGAGACCCAGTACTTC. It specifies CASSDGTSGDPETQYF.

This clone was counted between two and nine times. The V gene is TRBV29-1, the J gene TRBJ1-1; D gene unclear. This CDR3 region has 10 residues. Looked up from germline, CDR1 is SQVTM and CDR2 is ANQGSEA. V dropped 7 bases and J dropped 0 bases, with 3 bases sitting between them. The CDR3 sequence: CSGMNTEAFF. The CDR3 coding sequence is TGCAGCGGGATGAACACTGAAGCTTTCTTT.

The gene calls are TRBV11-3 and TRBJ2-1; TRBD2 matches at 11 bases. Trimming removed 2 bases from V and 8 bases from J; junction bases left unmatched: 2. Germline V gene data show CDR1 as SGHNT and CDR2 as YENEEA. CDR3 length: 14 residues. Here the CDR3 reads CASSLLAGGDEQFF. The CDR3 nucleotides are TGTGCCAGCAGCTTACTAGCGGGGGGAGATGAGCAGTTCTTC.

The rearrangement links TRBV2 to TRBJ1-4; TRBD1 might be the D (6 bases). This CDR3 region has 12 residues. Germline V gene data show CDR1 as SNHLY and CDR2 as FYNNEI. Trimming left V 8 bases short and J 8 bases short, with 12 bases between. For the CDR3, the DNA is TGTGCCAGCGCACAGGGTGGCGAAAAACTGTTTTTT. Translating it yields CASAQGGEKLFF.

The chain links TRBV9 to TRBJ2-1; D is perhaps TRBD1 or TRBD2 (5 bases each). V lost 2 bases, J lost 9 bases, and 18 bases lay in between. Germline CDR1 reads SGDLS; CDR2 reads YYNGEE. The CDR3 consists of 15 residues. This CDR3 is CASSVGERVDGEQFF. Written as DNA, the CDR3 is TGTGCCAGCAGCGTGGGGGAACGAGTGGACGGTGAGCAGTTCTTC. The variable domain in full, completed from reference TRBV9 and TRBJ2-1, reads DSGVTQTPKHLITATGQRVTLRCSPRSGDLSVYWYQQSLDQGLQFLIQYYNGEERAKGNILERFSAQQFPDLHSELNLSSLELGDSALYFCASSVGERVDGEQFFGPGTRLTVL.

This rearrangement joins TRBV28 to TRBJ1-3; tentatively, D is TRBD1 (5 bases). Germline CDR1 and CDR2: MDHEN and SYDVKM. The V end was cut by 7 bases, the J end by 2 bases, with 9 bases between. The CDR3 loop spans 13 amino acids. Here the CDR3 reads CASNGGTGNTIYF. The CDR3, as DNA: TGTGCCAGCAACGGGGGGACTGGAAACACCATATATTTT. The full variable domain, in which reference TRBV28 and TRBJ1-3 provide the parts outside the CDR3, is DVKVTQSSRYLVKRTGEKVFLECVQDMDHENMFWYRQDPGLGLRLIYFSYDVKMKEKGDIPEGYSVSREKKERFSLILESASTNQTSMYLCASNGGTGNTIYFGEGSWLTVV.

J is TRBJ1-5 and V is TRBV10-3, with D tentatively TRBD1 (6 bases). CDR1 ENHRY and CDR2 SYGVKD come from the germline V gene. Trimming took 10 bases from V and 0 from J, leaving 13 bases between them. The CDR3 has 14 residues. CDR3 protein: CATTGTYSNQPQHF. The CDR3 DNA is TGTGCCACCACAGGGACCTATAGCAATCAGCCCCAGCATTTT.